Detailed here is one T cell receptor beta chain. Its antigen is unknown. The CDR3 sequence is 15 residues long. CDR1 and CDR2 (germline): MNHEY, SVGAGI. V lost 6 bases to trimming and J lost 5 bases, with 19 bases between them. Within the library, unique molecular identifiers were attached to each individual cDNA molecule. Authors' processing steps: Counting gave a median of around 96,000 TCRs per sample, with values ranging from 23,224 to 690,600. TCRdb analysed the 5' RACE reads with MiXCR anew, one entry per CDR3 protein. Here the V and J calls rest on TCRdb's processing, not on the authors' analysis. This sample has 81,000 or so distinct CDR3 sequences, with roughly 8% found just once. This specimen comes from a study of human T cells and chemical hapten exposure. The study, taken as a whole, reports: The number of TCRs above 1 in 1000 frequency did not change after DPC sensitization.

The study extracted total RNA from unfractionated whole blood. This chain uses TRBV6-5 with TRBJ1-1; D is ambiguous. The TCR was taken from a male donor in good health. The CDR3 DNA follows: TGTGCCAGCAGCCACGGGGTCGGTGGTATGACTGAAGCTTTCTTT. This codes for CASSHGVGGMTEAFF.